One and the same sample provided the 22 T cell receptor beta chains below, sequenced in a study of cytomegalovirus exposure and HLA in healthy donors. Primers included in the PCR were 60 Vbeta and 13 Jbeta primers. The method was immunoSEQ multiplex PCR; TCRdb's version includes in-frame clones alone and lacks a portion of them. Of 80,000 to 95,000 clones detected, about 75% appear once; the ten largest clones hold roughly 5.5%. What was sequenced was PBMCs. These receptors were taken from a female donor in good health and CMV-seronegative.

The chain has TRBV2 and TRBJ2-3; no definite D call. From germline, CDR1 is SNHLY and CDR2 FYNNEI. The CDR3 covers 12 residues. V was shortened by 4 bases and J by 3 bases, with 5 bases between the two germline ends. In DNA form, the CDR3 reads TGTGCCAGCAGTGCAGAAACAGATACGCAGTATTTT. As protein: CASSAETDTQYF.

The chain employs TRBV19 and TRBJ2-3, with TRBD2 matching over 9 bases. CDR1 is LNHDA, CDR2 SQIVND, per germline (reference sequence). This CDR3 contains 15 residues. J lost 2 bases, V lost 4 bases, and 4 bases had no gene match. CDR3 loop: CASSRLAAYTDTQYF. CDR3 in DNA: TGTGCCAGTAGTAGACTAGCGGCTTACACAGATACGCAGTATTTT.

This rearrangement joins TRBV10-3 to TRBJ2-7; the D gene is possibly TRBD2 (6 bases). This CDR3 spans 16 amino acids. The V gene lost 7 bases and the J gene lost 2 bases, with 21 bases spanning the gap. In germline, CDR1 is ENHRY, CDR2 SYGVKD. The CDR3 sequence is CAITEGTGTPTYEQYF. In DNA, the CDR3 is TGTGCCATCACGGAGGGGACCGGGACTCCAACCTACGAGCAGTACTTC.

This chain joins TRBV27 and TRBJ1-5; no firm D call. Germline V gene sequence: CDR1 MNHEY, CDR2 SMNVEV (reference sequence). This CDR3 has 13 amino acids. The V end lost 3 bases, the J end lost 6 bases, and 9 bases lay between the germline ends. The CDR3 region is CASSFGLGQPQHF. In nucleotides, the CDR3 is TGTGCCAGCAGTTTTGGGCTCGGTCAGCCCCAGCATTTT.

This clone was detected only once. The chain joins TRBV2 to TRBJ1-2; TRBD1 matches 11 bases. CDR1 is SNHLY, CDR2 FYNNEI, per germline. This CDR3 region has 15 residues. The V and J ends lost 8 bases and 2 bases, in that order; junction bases with no gene match: 7. CDR3 in DNA: TGTGCCAGCGACCGGGACAGGGGGACAAACTATGGCTACACCTTC. Amino acid sequence: CASDRDRGTNYGYTF.

V usage is TRBV5-4 and J usage is TRBJ2-5, with 7 bases identical to TRBD1. The V gene end was trimmed by 2 bases and the J gene end by 5 bases; junction bases not matched to a gene: 3. Germline V lookup: CDR1 SGHNT, CDR2 YYREEE (reference sequence). CDR3 length: 13 residues. CDR3 loop: CASSLSQGETQYF. In DNA, the CDR3 is TGTGCCAGCAGCTTATCACAGGGGGAGACCCAGTACTTC.

This chain uses TRBV30 with TRBJ1-2; D gene unclear. The CDR3 length is 13 residues. In germline, CDR1 is GTSNPN, CDR2 SVGIG (reference sequence). V lost 2 bases, J lost 8 bases, and 15 bases lay in between. The CDR3 here is CAWSLRVPGGYTF. CDR3 coding DNA: TGTGCCTGGAGTCTTCGAGTTCCGGGGGGCTACACCTTC.

This chain joins TRBV29-1 and TRBJ2-1; 10 bases fit TRBD1. The germline V gene has CDR1 SQVTM and CDR2 ANQGSEA. The junction had 10 bases not matched to a gene; V was cut back by 3 bases and J by 8 bases. The CDR3 consists of 15 residues. The CDR3 nucleotides are TGCAGCGTTGAGGAGTGGGGCGGGACAGGGGATGAGCAGTTCTTC. This translates into CSVEEWGGTGDEQFF.

This sequence joins TRBV7-8 and TRBJ1-2; no definite D call. Trimming removed 7 bases from V and 3 bases from J, with 12 bases in between. The CDR3 contains 13 residues. Germline V lookup: CDR1 SGHVS, CDR2 FQNEAQ. The CDR3 spells CASTPEADYGYTF. The CDR3 DNA reads TGTGCCAGCACCCCCGAAGCGGACTATGGCTACACCTTC.

V usage is TRBV5-8 and J usage is TRBJ1-2, with 11 bases aligning to TRBD1. Trimming removed 3 bases from V and 6 bases from J; junction bases left unmatched: 10. Germline V gene sequence: CDR1 SGHTS, CDR2 YDEGEE. This CDR3 region has 16 residues. CDR3 region: CASSSRTGGMGNGYTF. CDR3 DNA sequence: TGTGCCAGCAGCTCACGGACAGGGGGCATGGGTAATGGCTACACCTTC.

The chain links TRBV30 to TRBJ1-1, with TRBD1 identical over 9 bases. The V and J ends lost 2 bases and 5 bases, in that order; junction bases with no gene match: 9. Germline CDR1 GTSNPN, CDR2 SVGIG (reference sequence). The CDR3 is made up of 15 amino acids. CDR3 amino acids: CAWSIDPGQGTEAFF. DNA of the CDR3: TGTGCCTGGAGTATCGATCCGGGACAGGGAACTGAAGCTTTCTTT.

This clone occurred a few times. The J gene is TRBJ2-2, the V gene TRBV6-4, with 8 bases fitting TRBD1. This CDR3 is built from 15 residues. Germline trimming cut 0 bases from V and 3 bases from J; bases unmatched to any gene: 0. Germline assignment: CDR1 MRHNA and CDR2 SNTAGT. The CDR3 coding sequence is TGTGCCAGCAGTGACTCGGACAGGGACACCGGGGAGCTGTTTTTT. Translated, it gives CASSDSDRDTGELFF.

The rearrangement uses TRBV28 and TRBJ2-5; tentative D call: TRBD2 (5 bases). The germline gives CDR1 MDHEN, CDR2 SYDVKM. The CDR3 length is 14 residues. V dropped 8 bases and J dropped 2 bases, with 15 bases sitting between them. The CDR3 nucleotides are TGTGCCAGCCAGAGAGGGATCTCACAAGAGACCCAGTACTTC. This codes for CASQRGISQETQYF.

V usage is TRBV11-2 and J usage is TRBJ2-7, with 7 bases aligning to TRBD2. CDR3 size: 15 residues. The junction had 6 bases not matched to a gene; V was cut back by 4 bases and J by 0 bases. Germline V gives CDR1 SGHAT, CDR2 FQNNGV. The CDR3 DNA follows: TGTGCCAGCAGCTCCCACAGGACTAGCTCCTACGAGCAGTACTTC. Protein product: CASSSHRTSSYEQYF.

The rearrangement joins TRBV7-2 to TRBJ1-1; weak D call: TRBD1 (6 bases). Germline V lookup: CDR1 SGHTA, CDR2 FQGNSA. V gave up 1 base and J gave up 5 bases, with 14 bases separating them. The CDR3 sequence is 15 residues long. The CDR3 coding sequence is TGTGCCAGCAGCTTAGACTTAGGGGGAGGGACTGAAGCTTTCTTT. This sequence encodes CASSLDLGGGTEAFF.

The J gene is TRBJ1-5, the V gene TRBV6-1, with D possibly matching TRBD1 (6 bases). The germline V gene has CDR1 MNHNS and CDR2 SASEGT. The CDR3 covers 15 residues. V was clipped by 6 bases and J by 5 bases, with 17 bases between them. CDR3 nucleotides: TGTGCCAGCAGACCACAGGGAGGGCGGGATCAGCCCCAGCATTTT. Translated, it gives CASRPQGGRDQPQHF.

The CDR3 nucleotides are TGCGCCAGCACGGGGGTGAATGGAAACACCATATATTTT. Its translation is CASTGVNGNTIYF. V gene TRBV5-1 combines with J gene TRBJ1-3, with D maybe TRBD1 (5 bases). Trimming removed 6 bases at V and 3 bases at J, with 10 bases between. The germline V gene has CDR1 SGHRS and CDR2 YFSETQ. The CDR3 sequence is 13 residues long.

The V gene is TRBV30, the J gene TRBJ2-3; the D gene is possibly TRBD1 (6 bases). Germline-derived CDR1 and CDR2 are GTSNPN and SVGIG (reference sequence). The CDR3 has 11 amino acids. CDR3 protein: CATDSADTQYF. CDR3 nucleotides: TGTGCGACGGACAGTGCAGATACGCAGTATTTT. Full variable domain (missing parts from reference TRBV30 and TRBJ2-3): SQTIHQWPATLVQPVGSPLSLECTVEGTSNPNLYWYRQAAGRGLQLLFYSVGIGQISSEVPQNLSASRPQDRQFILSSKKLLLSDSGFYLCATDSADTQYFGPGTRLTVL.

This clone was seen more than once but under ten times. The chain employs TRBV5-1 and TRBJ2-7; 8 bases map to TRBD1. The CDR3 consists of 15 residues. CDR1 and CDR2 (germline): SGHRS, YFSETQ. V dropped 0 bases and J dropped 3; count of bases not matched to a gene: 5. The CDR3 sequence: CASSLGGTGNYEQYF. Written as DNA, the CDR3 is TGCGCCAGCAGCTTGGGGGGGACAGGTAACTACGAGCAGTACTTC.

The chain uses TRBV5-4 and TRBJ2-5; 9 nucleotides align to TRBD2. The V and J ends lost 4 bases and 4 bases, in that order; junction bases with no gene match: 11. The CDR3 is made up of 16 amino acids. Germline CDR1 and CDR2: SGHNT and YYREEE (reference sequence). CDR3 loop: CASSPGSGRERETQYF. CDR3 coding DNA: TGTGCCAGCAGCCCAGGTAGCGGGAGAGAGAGAGAGACCCAGTACTTC. The variable domain in full, with the rest retrieved from reference TRBV5-4 and TRBJ2-5, is ETGVTQSPTHLIKTRGQQVTLRCSSQSGHNTVSWYQQALGQGPQFIFQYYREEENGRGNFPPRFSGLQFPNYSSELNVNALELDDSALYLCASSPGSGRERETQYFGPGTRLLVL.

V gene TRBV19 combines with J gene TRBJ2-2; 11 bases align to TRBD1. The CDR3 spans 16 residues. Germline CDR1 and CDR2: LNHDA and SQIVND (reference sequence). V was pared by 5 bases and J by 6 bases, with 8 bases of the junction left unmatched. This chain's CDR3 is CASSRDRGSIAGELFF. CDR3 nucleotides: TGTGCCAGTAGTCGGGACAGGGGGTCAATTGCCGGGGAGCTGTTTTTT.

V usage is TRBV9 and J usage is TRBJ2-5, with TRBD2 identical over 7 bases. CDR1 is SGDLS and CDR2 is YYNGEE in the germline V gene. The CDR3 sequence is 15 residues long. V lost 0 bases, J lost 1 base, and 3 bases stayed unmatched. This CDR3 reads CASSVDGGGQETQYF. The CDR3 bases are TGTGCCAGCAGCGTAGATGGCGGGGGCCAAGAGACCCAGTACTTC.